This passage covers 24 T cell receptor beta chains from one sample sequenced in a study of OX40 agonist ivuxolimab in advanced cancers. Library prep was done by the immunoSEQ multiplex PCR assay. TCRdb provides this immuneACCESS table in a form limited to in-frame rearrangements. Some clones are lacking; in checked studies, under half of them reflect an unresolved V gene, and why the rest are absent is not known. The sample contains more than 25,000 clones, around 84% of them found a single time. The ten largest clones capture under 20% of the sample. Here the sequenced sample was CD4+ or CD8+ T cells sorted from blood, taken in a trial of the OX40 agonist ivuxolimab. The origin of the receptors is an adult with an advanced solid tumor such as melanoma, head and neck, liver or kidney cancer.

The chain links TRBV27 to TRBJ2-1, with 11 bases aligning to TRBD2. The CDR3 is 15 amino acids. With 4 bases clipped from V and 4 bases from J, the junction kept 3 bases outside the gene matches. CDR1 is MNHEY and CDR2 is SMNVEV in the germline V gene (reference sequence). The CDR3 region has the DNA TGTGCCAGCAGTTCCGGGACTAGCGGTTACAATGAGCAGTTCTTC. Encoded protein: CASSSGTSGYNEQFF.

The V and J genes are TRBV6-1 and TRBJ1-2; D is unclear. The V end lost 11 bases, the J end lost 8 bases, and 15 bases lay between the germline ends. CDR3 length: 11 amino acids. Germline V gene lookup returns CDR1 MNHNS and CDR2 SASEGT. CDR3 loop: CAGLWFYGYTF. CDR3 DNA sequence: TGTGCCGGCCTGTGGTTTTACGGCTACACCTTC.

The chain combines TRBV7-9 with TRBJ2-1; perhaps D is TRBD1 or TRBD2 (6 bases each). The CDR3 extends over 15 amino acids. Trimming took off 4 bases at V and 6 bases at J, with 16 bases between the two ends. Germline assignment: CDR1 SEHNR and CDR2 FQNEAQ (reference sequence). Here the CDR3 DNA reads TGTGCCAGCAGCTCCGAGAAGGGGGGCGGCAATGAGCAGTTCTTC. It is translated as CASSSEKGGGNEQFF.

The chain has TRBV2 and TRBJ2-5, with 8 bases lining up with TRBD2. CDR3 length: 16 amino acids. V lost 1 base, J lost 5 bases, and 9 bases stayed unmatched. From germline, CDR1 is SNHLY and CDR2 FYNNEI. CDR3 residues: CASSEVGVSGGETQYF. DNA for the CDR3: TGTGCCAGCAGTGAAGTTGGAGTATCGGGGGGGGAGACCCAGTACTTC.

The chain carries TRBV5-6 and TRBJ2-1, with 7 bases aligning to TRBD1. The CDR3 is made up of 13 amino acids. V lost 5 bases, J lost 8 bases, and 7 bases stayed unmatched. Per germline, CDR1 SGHDT and CDR2 YYEEEE. CDR3 DNA sequence: TGTGCCAGCAGAATGACAGGGAAGGATGAGCAGTTCTTC. Amino acids: CASRMTGKDEQFF.

The chain has TRBV7-9 and TRBJ1-1; D remains ambiguous. Germline CDR1 SEHNR, CDR2 FQNEAQ (reference sequence). Between the trimmed V and J ends, which lost 6 bases and 6 bases, there was a span of 8 bases. This CDR3 is 11 amino acids long. In DNA, the CDR3 is TGTGCCAGCAGGTCCCAGTCTGAAGCTTTCTTT. This codes for CASRSQSEAFF.

In this sample, this clone turned up once. This chain links TRBV5-6 with TRBJ2-3; D remains ambiguous. V lost 0 bases, J lost 4 bases, and 3 bases lay in between. Germline loops: CDR1 SGHDT, CDR2 YYEEEE. This CDR3 has 12 amino acids. CDR3 coding DNA: TGTGCCAGCAGCTTGGTAGCAGATACGCAGTATTTT. It translates to CASSLVADTQYF. Variable domain in full (rest from reference TRBV5-6 and TRBJ2-3): DAGVTQSPTHLIKTRGQQVTLRCSPKSGHDTVSWYQQALGQGPQFIFQYYEEEERQRGNFPDRFSGHQFPNYSSELNVNALLLGDSALYLCASSLVADTQYFGPGTRLTVL.

In DNA, the CDR3 is TGTGCCAGCAGGGAAGACTCCTACAATGAGCAGTTCTTC. Residues: CASREDSYNEQFF. The gene calls are TRBV7-8 and TRBJ2-1; D is unclear. Trimming took off 6 bases at V and 0 bases at J, with 6 bases between the two ends. The CDR3 loop spans 13 amino acids. Germline-derived CDR1 and CDR2 are SGHVS and FQNEAQ.

Written as DNA, the CDR3 is TGTGCCAGCAGTCGAAACGGAGAGTACAATGAGCAGTTCTTC. This gives the protein CASSRNGEYNEQFF. The chain employs TRBV4-2 and TRBJ2-1; D ambiguous. The ends were cut back, 6 bases at V and 4 bases at J, with 13 bases in the middle. The germline CDR1 and CDR2 sequences are LGHNA and YNFKEQ. This CDR3 is 14 amino acids long.

The V gene is TRBV27, the J gene TRBJ2-7, with unresolved D. This CDR3 comprises 12 residues. Germline V gives CDR1 MNHEY, CDR2 SMNVEV (reference sequence). Between the trimmed V and J ends, which lost 4 bases and 1 base, there was a span of 5 bases. The CDR3 spells CASSSPSYEQYF. In DNA, the CDR3 is TGTGCCAGCAGTTCCCCTTCCTACGAGCAGTACTTC.

The CDR3 region has the DNA TGTGCCAGCAGCTTTGCACTAGCGAGGGAGCAGTACTTC. It codes for CASSFALAREQYF. V gene TRBV11-3 combines with J gene TRBJ2-7; 7 bases are a match to TRBD2. In germline, CDR1 is SGHNT, CDR2 YENEEA. Trimming took 3 bases from V and 7 from J; bases not matched to a gene: 6. This CDR3 has 13 residues.

V and J are TRBV6-5 and TRBJ1-4; maybe TRBD1 (5 bases). V gave up 0 bases and J gave up 5 bases, with 10 bases separating them. Germline V gene data show CDR1 as MNHEY and CDR2 as SVGAGI. The CDR3 contains 15 residues. In DNA, the CDR3 is TGTGCCAGCAGTTACTCTGTAGGGGCCAATGAAAAACTGTTTTTT. It specifies CASSYSVGANEKLFF.

The CDR3 sequence: CAVVSGAHGAFF. CDR3 DNA: TGTGCCGTCGTAAGCGGGGCGCACGGAGCTTTCTTT. The chain couples TRBV19 to TRBJ1-1, with TRBD1 as a possible D gene (5 bases). V shed 11 bases and J shed 10 bases, with 20 bases lying between them. Germline CDR1 reads LNHDA; CDR2 reads SQIVND (reference sequence). The CDR3 totals 12 residues.

The chain recombines TRBV5-6 with TRBJ2-2; no clear D. The CDR3 has 15 amino acids. CDR1 is SGHDT, CDR2 YYEEEE, per germline. Trimming took off 0 bases at V and 4 bases at J, with 10 bases between the two ends. CDR3 amino acids: CASSLGQDFTGELFF. The DNA of the CDR3 is TGTGCCAGCAGCTTGGGGCAGGATTTCACCGGGGAGCTGTTTTTT.

The chain combines TRBV11-3 with TRBJ2-1; tentatively, D is TRBD1 (5 bases). The CDR3 is made up of 12 amino acids. Germline V gene sequence: CDR1 SGHNT, CDR2 YENEEA. Trimming left V 7 bases short and J 7 bases short, with 11 bases between. The CDR3 coding sequence is TGTGCCAGCACCCAGGGCCCGAATGAGCAGTTCTTC. It is translated as CASTQGPNEQFF. Together with reference TRBV11-3 and TRBJ2-1, the CDR3 gives the full variable domain: EAGVVQSPRYKIIEKKQPVAFWCNPISGHNTLYWYLQNLGQGPELLIRYENEEAVDDSQLPKDRFSAERLKGVDSTLKIQPAELGDSAVYLCASTQGPNEQFFGPGTRLTVL.

The J gene is TRBJ2-1, the V gene TRBV27; TRBD2 agrees at 8 bases. With 4 bases clipped from V and 9 bases from J, the junction kept 8 bases outside the gene matches. The length of the CDR3 is 14 residues. Germline V gene data show CDR1 as MNHEY and CDR2 as SMNVEV (reference sequence). The CDR3 coding sequence is TGTGCCAGCAGTTGGGTAGCGGGAAGATCTGAGCAGTTCTTC. Translated: CASSWVAGRSEQFF.

The chain is built from TRBV7-3 and TRBJ2-1, with 7 bases fitting TRBD2. V trimming: 3 bases; J trimming: 4 bases; junction bases outside the gene matches: 6. This CDR3 is built from 15 residues. Germline V gives CDR1 SGHTA, CDR2 FQGTGA. DNA for the CDR3: TGTGCCAGCAGCTTCCCGGGACTAATTTACAATGAGCAGTTCTTC. It specifies CASSFPGLIYNEQFF.

The chain couples TRBV28 to TRBJ2-7; 11 bases agree with TRBD2. V was pared by 2 bases and J by 0 bases, with 9 bases of the junction left unmatched. The V gene's germline CDR1 is MDHEN and CDR2 SYDVKM. The CDR3 spans 18 residues. The CDR3 DNA reads TGTGCCAGCAGTTTAGGGGCTAGCGGGGGGACCCACTCCTACGAGCAGTACTTC. Translation gives CASSLGASGGTHSYEQYF.

The chain is built from TRBV28 and TRBJ1-5; TRBD1 matches at 10 bases. Losses at the gene ends were 0 bases for V and 7 bases for J; bases not matched to a gene: 9. Germline assignment: CDR1 MDHEN and CDR2 SYDVKM. The CDR3 loop spans 17 amino acids. The CDR3 DNA sequence: TGTGCCAGCAGTTTATGGGGGGACAGGGGCGATCACCAGCCCCAGCATTTT. This translates into CASSLWGDRGDHQPQHF.

This clone was observed a few times. Distinct nucleotide sequences in the sample also encode this CDR3. The gene calls are TRBV29-1 and TRBJ1-2; D is possibly TRBD1 (5 bases). V lost 4 bases, J lost 6 bases, and 9 bases lay in between. This CDR3 has 11 residues. Per the germline V gene, CDR1 is SQVTM and CDR2 is ANQGSEA. As DNA, the CDR3 is TGCAGCGTTGCAGGGTTGGATGGCTACACCTTC. It yields the protein CSVAGLDGYTF.

The chain joins TRBV28 to TRBJ1-1; tentative D call: TRBD1 (5 bases). Germline-derived CDR1 and CDR2 are MDHEN and SYDVKM. This CDR3 region has 14 residues. The V gene lost 7 bases and the J gene lost 5 bases, with 17 bases spanning the gap. CDR3 in DNA: TGTGCCAGCACCGGGGCATACGACTATACTGAAGCTTTCTTT. This encodes CASTGAYDYTEAFF.

V usage is TRBV6-6 and J usage is TRBJ1-2; 9 bases are a match to TRBD1. The J segment lost 8 bases and the V segment lost 4 bases, leaving 11 bases of the junction unmatched. This CDR3 has 15 residues. Germline-derived CDR1 and CDR2 are MNHNY and SVGAGI (reference sequence). The CDR3 DNA reads TGTGCCAGCAGTTCGGGACAGGGAACCGTCTGGGGCTACACCTTC. The encoded protein is CASSSGQGTVWGYTF.

The rearrangement uses TRBV4-1 and TRBJ1-2; D ambiguous. CDR3 length: 13 amino acids. The germline V and J ends were trimmed by 5 bases and 3 bases, with 10 bases remaining between them. Germline CDR1 MGHRA, CDR2 YSYEKL. The CDR3: CASSRTQDYGYTF. The CDR3 region has the DNA TGCGCCAGCAGCAGAACTCAGGACTATGGCTACACCTTC.

This chain uses TRBV27 with TRBJ2-7; 7 nucleotides align to TRBD2. The CDR3 covers 15 residues. The germline CDR1 and CDR2 sequences are MNHEY and SMNVEV (reference sequence). V trimming: 0 bases; J trimming: 2 bases; junction bases outside the gene matches: 4. For the CDR3, the DNA is TGTGCCAGCAGTTTATCGATGGGAGGGCCCTACGAGCAGTACTTC. Its protein product is CASSLSMGGPYEQYF.